This T cell receptor (beta chain) was obtained from a study of breast tumors, draining lymph nodes, adjacent tissues. General study results and limits: Data only fit, rather than demonstrated, lymph node origin of most tumor T cells. Tumors had less TCR diversity than lymph nodes, more than nontumor tissue.

In its sample, this clonotype was seen many times. Its target is not known. Germline V CDR1 and CDR2: LNHNV, YYDKDF (reference sequence). The CDR3 runs 16 residues. After removal of 1 base from V and 6 bases from J, the junction contained 9 bases not matched to a gene. Breast cancer patients provided tissue from their axillary draining lymph nodes. Via MiXCR, TCRdb re-called the multiplex PCR reads, giving one row per CDR3 protein. The data contain approximately 88,000 distinct CDR3 sequences, roughly 30% of them singletons. The V gene is TRBV15, the J gene TRBJ2-1; TRBD2 agrees at 7 bases. Material for sequencing was axillary lymph node tissue. The sequence was obtained from a female donor with breast cancer. Some clones in this sample may be carry-over from other donors' samples. The CDR3 sequence: CATSRGGGRGLNEQFF. DNA for the CDR3: TGTGCCACCAGCAGAGGCGGCGGGAGAGGCCTCAATGAGCAGTTCTTC.